This TCR beta chain emerged from a study of blood T cell repertoires in COVID-19. Per the authors' pipeline: Quantification of nucleated cells was approximated via reference gene primer amplification. The data were produced by immunoSEQ multiplex PCR, yet TCRdb's version contains in-frame clones alone and is incomplete. That table furnishes V, J and clone size, whereas the DNA furnished D and trimming. The sample records under 200,000 clones, around nine tenths being singletons. Trimming cost V 6 bases and J 6 bases, with 12 bases left between them. CDR3 length: 11 amino acids. CDR1 and CDR2 from the germline V gene are DFQATT and SNEGSKA (reference sequence).

This clonotype originated in a man aged 65 to 85 with acute or convalescent COVID-19. The chain has TRBV20-1 and TRBJ2-7, with D maybe TRBD2 (5 bases). Specimen: peripheral blood. The CDR3 loop reads CSAAGSSEQYF. CDR3 coding DNA: TGCAGTGCCGCTGGGAGTAGCGAGCAGTACTTC.